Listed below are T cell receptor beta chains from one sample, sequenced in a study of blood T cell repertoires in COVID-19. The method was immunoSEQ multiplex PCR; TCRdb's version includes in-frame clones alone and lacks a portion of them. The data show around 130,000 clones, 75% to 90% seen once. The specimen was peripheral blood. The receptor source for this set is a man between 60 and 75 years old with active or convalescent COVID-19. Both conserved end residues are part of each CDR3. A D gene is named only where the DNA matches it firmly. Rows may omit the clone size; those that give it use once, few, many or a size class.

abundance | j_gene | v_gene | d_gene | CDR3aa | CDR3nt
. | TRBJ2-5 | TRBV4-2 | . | CASSQDRGKETQYF | TGTGCCAGCAGCCAAGATCGAGGGAAAGAGACCCAGTACTTC
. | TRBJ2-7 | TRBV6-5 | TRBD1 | CASSWDRRSYEQYF | TGTGCCAGCAGTTGGGACAGGCGATCCTACGAGCAGTACTTC
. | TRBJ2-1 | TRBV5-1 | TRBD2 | CASSLEAGEVYNEQFF | TGCGCCAGCAGCTTGGAAGCGGGAGAGGTCTACAATGAGCAGTTCTTC
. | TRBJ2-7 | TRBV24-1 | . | CATSDEQGYEQYF | TGTGCCACCAGTGATGAACAGGGCTACGAGCAGTACTTC
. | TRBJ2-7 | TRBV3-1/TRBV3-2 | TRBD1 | CASSRRTGTYEQYF | TGTGCCAGCAGCCGAAGGACAGGGACCTACGAGCAGTACTTC
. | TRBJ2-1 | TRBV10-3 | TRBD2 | CAIRATSGVRGTTYNEQFF | TGTGCCATCAGGGCGACTAGCGGGGTGCGGGGAACGACCTACAATGAGCAGTTCTTC
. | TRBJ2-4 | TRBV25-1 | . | CASSESGDYRNIQYF | TGTGCCAGCAGTGAATCGGGGGATTACAGAAACATTCAGTACTTC
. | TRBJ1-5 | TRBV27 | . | CASSSLGRENQPQHF | TGTGCCAGCAGTTCCCTGGGACGGGAGAATCAGCCCCAGCATTTT
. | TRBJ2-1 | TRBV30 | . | CAWSTSGFGQFF | TGTGCCTGGAGTACTTCAGGGTTTGGGCAGTTCTTC
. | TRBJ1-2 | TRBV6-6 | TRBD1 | CASSYEGTGRGGYTF | TGTGCCAGCAGTTACGAGGGGACAGGGCGCGGTGGCTACACCTTC
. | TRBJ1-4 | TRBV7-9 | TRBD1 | CASSTKQGSNEKLFF | TGTGCCAGCAGCACGAAACAGGGGAGTAACGAAAAACTGTTTTTT
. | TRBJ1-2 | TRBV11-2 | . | CASSGGDLFNYGYTF | TGTGCCAGCAGTGGGGGGGATCTTTTTAACTATGGCTACACCTTC
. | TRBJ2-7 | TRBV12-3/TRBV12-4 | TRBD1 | CATGTGGGYEQYF | TGTGCCACCGGGACAGGGGGAGGCTACGAGCAGTACTTC
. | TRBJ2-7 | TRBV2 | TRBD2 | CASNTPTTSGTYYEQYF | TGTGCCAGCAACACCCCTACGACTAGCGGGACATACTACGAGCAGTACTTC
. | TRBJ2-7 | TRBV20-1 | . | CSGGKGYEQYF | TGCAGCGGGGGAAAGGGGTACGAGCAGTACTTC
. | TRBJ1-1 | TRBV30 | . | CAWSGQLLTEAFF | TGTGCCTGGAGTGGACAGCTGCTCACTGAAGCTTTCTTT
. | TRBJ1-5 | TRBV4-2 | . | CASSQDLGGQPQHF | TGTGCCAGCAGCCAAGATCTAGGGGGTCAGCCCCAGCATTTT
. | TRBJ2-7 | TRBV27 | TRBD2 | CASKLGAGGFGYEQYF | TGTGCCAGCAAACTGGGTGCGGGAGGGTTTGGCTACGAGCAGTACTTC
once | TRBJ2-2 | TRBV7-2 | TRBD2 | CASTPGVAGTFPGELFF | TGTGCCAGCACCCCAGGGGTAGCGGGAACTTTTCCCGGGGAGCTGTTTTTT
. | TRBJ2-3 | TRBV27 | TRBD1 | CASSSTGQALGPDTQYF | TGTGCCAGCAGTTCCACCGGACAGGCCCTTGGGCCAGATACGCAGTATTTT
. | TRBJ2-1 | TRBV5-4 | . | CASSVMGGGVYNEQFF | TGTGCCAGCAGCGTCATGGGGGGTGGGGTATACAATGAGCAGTTCTTC
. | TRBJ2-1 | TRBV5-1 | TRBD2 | CASSDPLAGTEQFF | TGCGCCAGCAGCGACCCACTAGCGGGAACTGAGCAGTTCTTC
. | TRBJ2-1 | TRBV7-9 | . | CASSLEGSLDEQFF | TGTGCCAGCAGCTTAGAGGGGTCTCTGGATGAGCAGTTCTTC
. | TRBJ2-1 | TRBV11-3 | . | CASSFGGRQNEQFF | TGTGCCAGCAGCTTCGGGGGGCGACAAAATGAGCAGTTCTTC
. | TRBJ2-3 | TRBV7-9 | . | CASSLPGSGPDTQYF | TGTGCCAGCAGCTTACCCGGGAGCGGGCCAGATACGCAGTATTTT
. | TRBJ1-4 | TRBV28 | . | CASSLSQATNEKLFF | TGTGCCAGCAGTTTATCACAGGCAACTAATGAAAAACTGTTTTTT
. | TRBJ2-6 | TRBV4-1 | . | CASSQVSQPSGANVLTF | TGCGCCAGCAGCCAAGTATCACAGCCCTCTGGGGCCAACGTCCTGACTTTC
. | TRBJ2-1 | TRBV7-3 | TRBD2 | CASSVTSGKDEQFF | TGTGCCAGCAGCGTGACTAGCGGGAAAGATGAGCAGTTCTTC
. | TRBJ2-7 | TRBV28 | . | CASSWGRSSYEQYF | TGTGCCAGCAGTTGGGGGAGGAGCTCCTACGAGCAGTACTTC
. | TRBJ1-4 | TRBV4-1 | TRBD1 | CASSQDPDREATNEKLFF | TGCGCCAGCAGCCAAGATCCGGACAGGGAGGCAACTAATGAAAAACTGTTTTTT
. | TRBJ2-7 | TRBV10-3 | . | CAIRGDTREQYF | TGTGCCATCAGGGGGGACACCCGAGAGCAGTACTTC
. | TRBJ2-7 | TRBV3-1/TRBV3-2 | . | CASSTGYEQYF | TGTGCCAGCAGCACAGGGTACGAGCAGTACTTC
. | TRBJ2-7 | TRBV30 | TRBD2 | CAWSAGLAGGYEQYF | TGTGCCTGGAGTGCCGGACTAGCGGGAGGCTACGAGCAGTACTTC
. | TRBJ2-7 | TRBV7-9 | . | CASSLIAGIEQYF | TGTGCCAGCAGCCTCATAGCAGGGATCGAGCAGTACTTC
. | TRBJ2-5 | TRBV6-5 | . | CASSYVRAGETQYF | TGTGCCAGCAGTTACGTCAGGGCCGGCGAGACCCAGTACTTC
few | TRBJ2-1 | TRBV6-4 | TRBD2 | CASSGLAGGNEQFF | TGTGCCAGCAGTGGACTAGCGGGAGGTAATGAGCAGTTCTTC
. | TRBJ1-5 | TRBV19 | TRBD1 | CASGDRGPNQPQHF | TGTGCCAGCGGGGACAGGGGCCCCAATCAGCCCCAGCATTTT
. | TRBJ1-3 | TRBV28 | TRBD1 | CASSPGDRGGYTIYF | TGTGCCAGCAGTCCGGGGGACAGGGGGGGCTACACCATATATTTT
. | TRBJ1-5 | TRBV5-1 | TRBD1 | CASSQTGEDQPQHF | TGCGCCAGCAGTCAAACAGGGGAAGATCAGCCCCAGCATTTT
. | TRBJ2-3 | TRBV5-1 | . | CASNLAGGITDTQYF | TGCGCCAGCAACCTAGCAGGGGGGATCACAGATACGCAGTATTTT
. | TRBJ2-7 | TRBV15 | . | CATSTRTEYEQYF | TGTGCCACCAGCACAAGGACAGAATACGAGCAGTACTTC
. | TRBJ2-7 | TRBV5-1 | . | CASSGGGAYEQYF | TGCGCCAGCAGCGGAGGAGGGGCCTACGAGCAGTACTTC
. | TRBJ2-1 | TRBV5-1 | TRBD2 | CASSYSSGNNEQFF | TGCGCCAGCAGCTATTCTAGCGGCAACAATGAGCAGTTCTTC
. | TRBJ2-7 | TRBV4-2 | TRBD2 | CASSQQLADLSYEQYF | TGTGCCAGCAGCCAACAACTAGCGGACCTCTCCTACGAGCAGTACTTC
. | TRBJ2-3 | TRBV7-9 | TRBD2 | CASSFLAGGSTDTQYF | TGTGCCAGCAGCTTCCTAGCGGGGGGGAGCACAGATACGCAGTATTTT
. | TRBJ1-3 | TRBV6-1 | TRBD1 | CASSDRQGKNSGNTIYF | TGTGCCAGCAGTGACCGACAGGGCAAAAACTCTGGAAACACCATATATTTT
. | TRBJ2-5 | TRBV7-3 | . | CASSLGGSGETQYF | TGTGCCAGCAGCTTAGGAGGGTCCGGAGAGACCCAGTACTTC
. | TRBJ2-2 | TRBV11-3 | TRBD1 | CASSSKSGTGGLGELFF | TGTGCCAGCAGCTCAAAGTCCGGGACAGGTGGTTTGGGGGAGCTGTTTTTT
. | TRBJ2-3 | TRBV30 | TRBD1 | CACPRTGPTDTQYF | TGTGCCTGTCCAAGGACAGGGCCCACAGATACGCAGTATTTT
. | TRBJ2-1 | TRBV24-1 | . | CATSQIQKGDRQFF | TGTGCCACCAGTCAGATCCAAAAGGGGGATAGGCAGTTCTTC
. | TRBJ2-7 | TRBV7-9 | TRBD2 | CASSLGGGLAGGREQYF | TGTGCCAGCAGCTTAGGAGGAGGACTAGCGGGAGGTCGCGAGCAGTACTTC
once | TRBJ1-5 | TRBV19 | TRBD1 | CASSRTGRGGNQPQHF | TGTGCCAGTAGTCGGACAGGGAGAGGGGGCAATCAGCCCCAGCATTTT
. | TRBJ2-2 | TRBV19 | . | CASNSRRTNTGELFF | TGTGCCAGTAACAGTCGCAGAACGAACACCGGGGAGCTGTTTTTT